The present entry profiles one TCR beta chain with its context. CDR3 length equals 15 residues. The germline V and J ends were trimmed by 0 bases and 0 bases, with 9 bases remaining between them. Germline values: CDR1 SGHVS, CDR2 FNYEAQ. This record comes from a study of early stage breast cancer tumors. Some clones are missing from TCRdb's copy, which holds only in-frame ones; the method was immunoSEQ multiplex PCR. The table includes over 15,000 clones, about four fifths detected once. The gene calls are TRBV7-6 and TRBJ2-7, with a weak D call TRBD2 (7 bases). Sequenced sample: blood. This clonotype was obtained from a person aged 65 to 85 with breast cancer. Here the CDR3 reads CASSLAGGASYEQYF. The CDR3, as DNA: TGTGCCAGCAGCTTAGCGGGGGGGGCCTCCTACGAGCAGTACTTC.